The TCR beta chain under discussion was sequenced for a study of PD-1 blockade in classical Hodgkin lymphoma. The assay was immunoSEQ multiplex PCR, and TCRdb's table has in-frame clones only and misses some. The table has 25,000 or so clones, 88% seen once. Stated time point: cycle 4 day 1 (C4D1), after five to seven weeks of nivolumab. All patients experienced relapse after autologous stem cell transplantation, and brentuximab vedotin exposure was variable. Trimming cost V 6 bases and J 2 bases, with 15 bases left between them. Germline CDR1 and CDR2: SGHRS and YFSETQ. This CDR3 contains 14 residues.

The sequence derives from a human donor with classical Hodgkin lymphoma. The specimen was peripheral blood mononuclear cells (PBMCs), collected before the fourth cycle of nivolumab. The V gene is TRBV5-1, the J gene TRBJ2-7; D uncertain. DNA for the CDR3: TGCGCCAGCACTTTGGCGGAGCGCCCCTACGAGCAGTACTTC. It codes for CASTLAERPYEQYF.